This T cell receptor (beta chain) was recovered during a study of CD8 T cells in ankylosing spondylitis. The CDR3 is 15 residues long. V was trimmed by 3 bases and J by 2 bases, leaving 14 bases between them. The study's findings and limits: Researchers reportedly found disease-linked clones significantly enriched in matched ankylosing spondylitis synovial fluid. CD8+ cells made up the disease-linked clones, which were relatively rare in peripheral blood. Both synovial fluid and blood in reactive arthritis had previously been reported to carry some motif variants.

Quantitative 5'-RACE with molecular barcodes produced the TCR beta libraries. TCRdb fed the 5' RACE reads into MiXCR, producing one record per CDR3 protein. The sample contains around 300,000 distinct CDR3 sequences, 20% to 25% of which appear only once. In this sample, this clonotype turned up many times. Its antigen is unknown. Sequencing was performed on blood, either unsorted or a sorted T cell fraction (not recorded which). The V and J genes are TRBV12-3 or TRBV12-4 and TRBJ2-7, with D perhaps given as TRBD1 or TRBD2 (5 bases each). This TCR was recovered from a female donor with ankylosing spondylitis or in good health (not recorded which). The CDR3 nucleotides read TGTGCCAGCAGTTTCGGGGACCGCACCACCTACGAGCAGTACTTC. Encoded protein: CASSFGDRTTYEQYF.